This T cell receptor (beta chain) was found in a study of blood T cell repertoires in COVID-19. The CDR3 sequence is 11 residues long. Per the germline V gene, CDR1 is MNHEY and CDR2 is SVGAGI. The ends lost 7 bases at V and 12 bases at J; junction bases unmatched: 8. Authors' processing steps: For nucleated cells, counts were estimated from reference gene primer amplification. Clones were read by immunoSEQ multiplex PCR, and TCRdb kept only the in-frame ones, dropping some. Clone size and V and J calls were adopted from that table, with D and trimming inferred from the DNA. In the table there are fewer than 200,000 clones, approximately 86% of which are singletons.

The chain carries TRBV6-5 and TRBJ1-1, with 7 bases lining up with TRBD1. Sequencing was performed on peripheral blood. This receptor was obtained from a man between 50 and 59 years old with active or convalescent COVID-19. As DNA, the CDR3 is TGTGCCAGCACCTCCGGGACAGCTCCTTTCTTT. Its translation: CASTSGTAPFF.